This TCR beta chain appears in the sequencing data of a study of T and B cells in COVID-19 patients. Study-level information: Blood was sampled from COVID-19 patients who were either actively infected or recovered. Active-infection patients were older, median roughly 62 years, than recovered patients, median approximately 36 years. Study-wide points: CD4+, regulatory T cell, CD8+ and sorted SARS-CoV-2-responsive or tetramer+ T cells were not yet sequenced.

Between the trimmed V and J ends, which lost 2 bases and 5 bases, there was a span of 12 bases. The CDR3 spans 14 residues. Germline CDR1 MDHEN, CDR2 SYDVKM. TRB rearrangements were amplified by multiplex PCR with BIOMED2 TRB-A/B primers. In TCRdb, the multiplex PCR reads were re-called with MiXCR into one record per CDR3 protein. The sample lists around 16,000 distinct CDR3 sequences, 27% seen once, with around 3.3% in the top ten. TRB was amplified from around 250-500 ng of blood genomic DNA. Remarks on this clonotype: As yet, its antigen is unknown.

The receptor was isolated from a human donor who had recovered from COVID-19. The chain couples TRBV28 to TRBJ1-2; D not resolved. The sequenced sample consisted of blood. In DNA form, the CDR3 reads TGTGCCAGCAGTTTAAATGGACCCGCATATGGCTACACCTTC. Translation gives CASSLNGPAYGYTF.